A single sample is the source of the 20 T cell receptor beta chains below, sequenced in a study of T cells in Graves' hyperthyroidism and ophthalmopathy. Amplification of TCR beta CDR3 regions used RNA as the template. The HTBI primer set drove a first-round RT-PCR of the TCR CDR3. One entry per CDR3 protein results from TCRdb running MiXCR on the multiplex PCR reads. The data hold hundreds of thousands of distinct CDR3 sequences, with around 20% observed a single time. The sample taken for sequencing was blood. The source of these receptors is a woman aged 50 to 60 with Graves' hyperthyroidism that later progressed to Graves' ophthalmopathy.

This clonotype was detected only a few times. The chain carries TRBV7-8 and TRBJ2-2; D unclear. Trimming took off 1 base at V and 4 bases at J, with 7 bases between the two ends. This CDR3 has 14 residues. Germline V CDR1 and CDR2: SGHVS, FQNEAQ. The CDR3 sequence is CASSLGAVTGELFF. CDR3 DNA sequence: TGTGCCAGCAGCTTAGGGGCCGTCACCGGGGAGCTGTTTTTT.

This clonotype was recorded many times. The V gene is TRBV7-2, the J gene TRBJ2-1; 10 nucleotides line up with TRBD2. Losses at the gene ends were 2 bases for V and 5 bases for J; bases not matched to a gene: 3. The CDR3 has 15 residues. Looked up from germline, CDR1 is SGHTA and CDR2 is FQGNSA. The CDR3 region is CASSLWTSGNNEQFF. The CDR3 nucleotides read TGTGCCAGCAGCTTATGGACTAGCGGCAACAATGAGCAGTTCTTC.

The CDR3 loop is CASSLRGQGIEPQHF. CDR3 nucleotide sequence: TGTGCCAGCAGTTTGAGGGGACAGGGGATAGAGCCCCAGCATTTT. The chain carries TRBV27 and TRBJ1-5; 10 bases are shared with TRBD1. CDR1 MNHEY and CDR2 SMNVEV come from the germline V gene (reference sequence). After removal of 3 bases from V and 8 bases from J, the junction contained 7 bases not matched to a gene. The CDR3 has 15 amino acids.

This clonotype was counted ten times or more. The gene calls are TRBV20-1 and TRBJ1-4, with a weak D call TRBD1 (6 bases). Deletions cut 4 bases from V and 6 bases from J, with 15 bases between. The CDR3 runs to 14 residues. Germline V CDR1 and CDR2: DFQATT, SNEGSKA (reference sequence). The CDR3 DNA reads as TGCAGTGCTAACGACCGGGACACCTATGAAAAACTGTTTTTT. Protein product: CSANDRDTYEKLFF.

This clonotype was recorded many times. The rearrangement links TRBV3-1 to TRBJ2-7; maybe TRBD1 (6 bases). V gave up 1 base and J gave up 0 bases, with 19 bases separating them. The CDR3 length is 18 residues. Germline loops: CDR1 LGHDT, CDR2 YNNKEL (reference sequence). CDR3 in DNA: TGTGCCAGCAGCCAAGCGTGGACAGACCCTACCTCCTCCTACGAGCAGTACTTC. It translates to CASSQAWTDPTSSYEQYF.

The table lists this clonotype with a few counts. The chain combines TRBV20-1 with TRBJ1-1; D is perhaps TRBD1 (6 bases). The V end lost 6 bases, the J end lost 1 base, and 12 bases lay between the germline ends. CDR3 length: 13 residues. The germline V gene encodes CDR1 DFQATT and CDR2 SNEGSKA (reference sequence). DNA for the CDR3: TGCAGTGCCAGACAGGAGGGGAACACTGAAGCTTTCTTT. Encoded protein: CSARQEGNTEAFF.

This clonotype was found many times. The CDR3 reads CASSLGTGFSYEQYF. CDR3 bases: TGCGCCAGCAGCTTGGGGACAGGGTTTAGCTACGAGCAGTACTTC. The chain uses TRBV5-1 and TRBJ2-7; 8 bases are a match to TRBD1. V lost 0 bases to trimming and J lost 3 bases; unmatched junction nucleotides: 5. The germline gives CDR1 SGHRS, CDR2 YFSETQ. The CDR3 spans 15 residues.

The rearrangement joins TRBV9 to TRBJ2-3; D uncertain. V was cut by 0 bases and J by 0 bases, with 14 bases left in between. Germline CDR1 SGDLS, CDR2 YYNGEE. CDR3 size: 17 residues. CDR3 nucleotide sequence: TGTGCCAGCAGCGTAGCTACTTCGGATTCTAGCACAGATACGCAGTATTTT. It specifies CASSVATSDSSTDTQYF.

This clonotype came up a few times. This chain connects TRBV7-2 to TRBJ2-1, with D possibly being TRBD2 (6 bases). V was pared by 3 bases and J by 9 bases, with 12 bases between. This CDR3 has 13 amino acids. Germline assignment: CDR1 SGHTA and CDR2 FQGNSA. CDR3 DNA: TGTGCCAGCAGCTTTGGACTATCAGGTGAGCAGTTCTTC. It translates to CASSFGLSGEQFF.

This clonotype was counted at least ten times. The chain couples TRBV7-9 to TRBJ2-1; 9 bases align to TRBD2. The CDR3 extends over 16 amino acids. The germline V gene encodes CDR1 SEHNR and CDR2 FQNEAQ (reference sequence). With 5 bases clipped from V and 3 bases from J, the junction kept 8 bases outside the gene matches. DNA of the CDR3: TGTGCCAGCAGCACGCCTCTAGCGGGGATCTACAATGAGCAGTTCTTC. Amino acid sequence: CASSTPLAGIYNEQFF.

This clonotype was observed a few times. The CDR3 DNA sequence: TGTGCCAGTAACCCGGGACAGGGGGCCCACGAGCAGTACTTC. It translates to CASNPGQGAHEQYF. V usage is TRBV19 and J usage is TRBJ2-7; 12 bases map to TRBD1. The length of the CDR3 is 14 residues. Trimming removed 7 bases from V and 5 bases from J; junction bases left unmatched: 6. CDR1 is LNHDA and CDR2 is SQIVND in the germline V gene (reference sequence).

The chain uses TRBV6-4 and TRBJ2-1; 10 nucleotides agree with TRBD2. The CDR3 is 15 amino acids. Germline V gene data show CDR1 as MRHNA and CDR2 as SNTAGT. Trimming removed 4 bases from V and 3 bases from J; junction bases left unmatched: 3. Written as DNA, the CDR3 is TGTGCCAGCAGTGTCACTAGCGGGGACTACAATGAGCAGTTCTTC. The encoded protein is CASSVTSGDYNEQFF.

This rearrangement joins TRBV13 to TRBJ2-7; possibly TRBD2 for D (6 bases). Germline CDR1 reads PRHDT; CDR2 reads FYEKMQ (reference sequence). This CDR3 has 19 residues. V gave up 5 bases and J gave up 0 bases, with 26 bases separating them. CDR3 in amino acids: CASSPGRGTTKSSSYEQYF. In DNA, the CDR3 is TGTGCCAGCAGCCCAGGTCGGGGGACCACTAAATCAAGCTCCTACGAGCAGTACTTC.

This clonotype showed up many times. Here the CDR3 reads CSAEPPGLETQYF. DNA of the CDR3: TGCAGTGCCGAACCACCGGGACTAGAGACCCAGTACTTC. The chain joins TRBV20-1 to TRBJ2-5, with D maybe TRBD2 (6 bases). CDR1 is DFQATT and CDR2 is SNEGSKA in the germline V gene (reference sequence). The CDR3 sequence is 13 residues long. V lost 6 bases and J lost 4, with 15 bases in between.

This clonotype was observed at least ten times. The J gene is TRBJ1-1, the V gene TRBV6-2 or TRBV6-3; no definite D call. There are 14 residues in the CDR3. CDR1 MNHEY and CDR2 SVGEGT come from the germline V gene. V lost 5 bases and J 3 bases, leaving 13 bases between the germline ends. Here the CDR3 DNA reads TGTGCCAGCAGTCGGCTTGTGGTGGACACTGAAGCTTTCTTT. It yields the protein CASSRLVVDTEAFF.

In regard to this clonotype: Being one base from a much bigger clone, this may be a read error. The J gene is TRBJ1-2, the V gene TRBV12-3 or TRBV12-4; D may be TRBD1 (6 bases). Trimming left V 5 bases short and J 1 base short, with 11 bases between. CDR3 length: 14 residues. The DNA for the CDR3 is TGTGCCAGCAGTGTACAGGGCTTTAACTATGGCTACACCTTC. Residues: CASSVQGFNYGYTF.

The chain has TRBV9 and TRBJ1-1, with 7 bases matching TRBD1. Germline assignment: CDR1 SGDLS and CDR2 YYNGEE. V lost 4 bases, J lost 6 bases, and 12 bases stayed unmatched. CDR3 size: 15 residues. Written as DNA, the CDR3 is TGTGCCAGCAGCACTCAACCCACAGGGGTGGCTGAAGCTTTCTTT. Its translation is CASSTQPTGVAEAFF.

In its sample, this clonotype was seen many times. The V call is TRBV2, the J call TRBJ1-5, with TRBD1 matching over 7 bases. Germline values: CDR1 SNHLY, CDR2 FYNNEI. This CDR3 is built from 14 residues. Germline trimming cut 7 bases from V and 7 bases from J; bases unmatched to any gene: 10. CDR3 bases: TGTGCCAGCACCCGGGACAGCGGGGCGCAGCCCCAGCATTTT. It encodes CASTRDSGAQPQHF. Combining the CDR3 with reference TRBV2 and TRBJ1-5 gives the whole variable domain EPEVTQTPSHQVTQMGQEVILRCVPISNHLYFYWYRQILGQKVEFLVSFYNNEISEKSEIFDDQFSVERPDGSNFTLKIRSTKLEDSAMYFCASTRDSGAQPQHFGDGTRLSIL.

The table lists this clonotype with a few counts. The chain couples TRBV10-3 to TRBJ1-4; possibly TRBD1 for D (6 bases). V shed 3 bases and J shed 3 bases, with 11 bases lying between them. Germline CDR1 ENHRY, CDR2 SYGVKD. The CDR3 covers 15 residues. The CDR3 region is CAISDGGASNEKLFF. The CDR3 nucleotides read TGTGCCATCAGTGACGGGGGGGCGTCTAATGAAAAACTGTTTTTT.

This clonotype was observed many times. The rearrangement joins TRBV7-6 to TRBJ2-5; D is unclear. The CDR3 runs 15 residues. CDR1 is SGHVS and CDR2 is FNYEAQ in the germline V gene. V shed 1 base and J shed 1 base, with 10 bases lying between them. The CDR3 loop reads CASSLEESAQETQYF. CDR3 DNA sequence: TGTGCCAGCAGCTTAGAAGAAAGTGCCCAAGAGACCCAGTACTTC.